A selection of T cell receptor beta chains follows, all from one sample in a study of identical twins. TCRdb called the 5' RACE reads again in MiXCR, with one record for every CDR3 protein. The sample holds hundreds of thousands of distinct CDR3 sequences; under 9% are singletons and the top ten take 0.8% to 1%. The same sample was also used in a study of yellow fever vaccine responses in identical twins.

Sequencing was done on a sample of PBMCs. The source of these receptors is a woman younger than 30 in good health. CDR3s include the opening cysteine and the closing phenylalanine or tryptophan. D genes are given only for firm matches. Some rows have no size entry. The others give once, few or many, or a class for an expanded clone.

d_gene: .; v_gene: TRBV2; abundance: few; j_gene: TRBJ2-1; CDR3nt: TGTGCCAGCAGTGAGCTCTTGCGCTCGGCCAATGAGCAGTTCTTC; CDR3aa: CASSELLRSANEQFF
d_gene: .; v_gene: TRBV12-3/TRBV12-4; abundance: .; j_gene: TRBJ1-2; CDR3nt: TGTGCCAGCAGTTTACGGGGGCAAGGCTACACCTTC; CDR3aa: CASSLRGQGYTF
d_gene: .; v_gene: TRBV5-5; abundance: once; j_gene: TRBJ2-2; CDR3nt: TGTGCCAGCAGCCACATAAGACCCAAAACGAACACCGGGGAGCTGTTTTTT; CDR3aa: CASSHIRPKTNTGELFF
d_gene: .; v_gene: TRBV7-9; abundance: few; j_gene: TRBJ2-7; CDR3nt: TGTGCCAGCAGCTCAGGCTTCGGGAGCGCTAATTCCTACGAGCAGTACTTC; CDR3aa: CASSSGFGSANSYEQYF
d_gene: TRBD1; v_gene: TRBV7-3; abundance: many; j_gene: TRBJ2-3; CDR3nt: TGTGCCAGCACCTTGACAGGGGGCGTAGGAGATACGCAGTATTTT; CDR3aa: CASTLTGGVGDTQYF
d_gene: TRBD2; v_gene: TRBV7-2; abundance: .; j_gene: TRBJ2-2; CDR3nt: TGTGCCAGCAGCCAGACTAGCGGGACGAACACCGGGGAGCTGTTTTTT; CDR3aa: CASSQTSGTNTGELFF
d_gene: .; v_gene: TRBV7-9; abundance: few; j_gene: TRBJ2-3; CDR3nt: TGTGCCAGCAGCTACTCGGGGGCCAGCACAGATACGCAGTATTTT; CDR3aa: CASSYSGASTDTQYF
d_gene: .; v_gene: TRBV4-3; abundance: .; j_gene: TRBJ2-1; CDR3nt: TGCGCCAGCAGCCAAGATAGACAGTGGGACAATGAGCAGTTCTTC; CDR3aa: CASSQDRQWDNEQFF
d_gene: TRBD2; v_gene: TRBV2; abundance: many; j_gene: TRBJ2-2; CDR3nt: TGTGCCACCCTAGCGGGAGGCCGGGAAAACCAGAAAACCGGGGAGCTGTTTTTT; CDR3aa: CATLAGGRENQKTGELFF
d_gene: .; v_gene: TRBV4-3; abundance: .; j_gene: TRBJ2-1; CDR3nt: TGCGCCAGCAGTCAAGACTTGGGTCATGAGCAGTTCTTC; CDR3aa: CASSQDLGHEQFF
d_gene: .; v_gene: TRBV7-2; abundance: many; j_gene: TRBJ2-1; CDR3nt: TGTGCCAGCAGCTTAGGGAGACTCAATGAGCAGTTCTTC; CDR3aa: CASSLGRLNEQFF
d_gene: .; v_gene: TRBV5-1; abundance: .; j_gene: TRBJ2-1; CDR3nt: TGCGCCAGCAGCGGCCGGGACTCTCACAATGAGCAGTTCTTC; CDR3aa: CASSGRDSHNEQFF
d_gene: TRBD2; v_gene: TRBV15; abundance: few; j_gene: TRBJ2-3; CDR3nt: TGTGCCACCAGCAGAGGGGCTAGCGGGAGTGGGGATACGCAGTATTTT; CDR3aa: CATSRGASGSGDTQYF
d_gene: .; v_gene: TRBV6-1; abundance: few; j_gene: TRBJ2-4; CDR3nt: TGTGCCAGCAGTAAATGGGGGGGGGCTGTCACCAAAAACATTCAGTACTTC; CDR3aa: CASSKWGGAVTKNIQYF
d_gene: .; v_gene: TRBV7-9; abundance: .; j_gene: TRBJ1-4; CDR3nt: TGTGCCAGCAGCTTAGAAGCGGGGGTTTGGGAAAAACTGTTTTTT; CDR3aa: CASSLEAGVWEKLFF
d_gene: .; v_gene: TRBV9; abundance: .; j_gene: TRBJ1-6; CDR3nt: TGTGCCAGCAGCGTAGTTCTGAATTCACCCCTCCACTTT; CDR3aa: CASSVVLNSPLHF
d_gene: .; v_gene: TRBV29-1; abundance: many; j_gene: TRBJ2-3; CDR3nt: TGCAGCGTTGACAGGCTCGTGACAGATACGCAGTATTTT; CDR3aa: CSVDRLVTDTQYF
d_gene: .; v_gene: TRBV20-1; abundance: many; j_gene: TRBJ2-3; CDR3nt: TGCAGTGCTGGCCCTCGGGATACGCAGTATTTT; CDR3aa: CSAGPRDTQYF
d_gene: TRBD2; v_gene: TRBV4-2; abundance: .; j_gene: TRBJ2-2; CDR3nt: TGTGCCAGCAGCCCCCCGGGGGGGGCGCGTACCGGGGAGCTGTTTTTT; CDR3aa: CASSPPGGARTGELFF
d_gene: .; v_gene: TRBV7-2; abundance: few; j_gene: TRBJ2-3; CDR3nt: TGTGCCAGCAGCTTGTATACAGGGTCAGATACGCAGTATTTT; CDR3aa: CASSLYTGSDTQYF
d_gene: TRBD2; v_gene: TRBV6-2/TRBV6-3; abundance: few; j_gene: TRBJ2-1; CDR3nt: TGTGCCAGCAGTTACTTTGGACTAGCGGGAGGGCCCAGGGAGCAGTTCTTC; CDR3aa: CASSYFGLAGGPREQFF
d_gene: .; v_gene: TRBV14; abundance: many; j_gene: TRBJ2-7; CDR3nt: TGTGCCAGCAGGTTCGAACACCTCTACGAGCAGTACTTC; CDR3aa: CASRFEHLYEQYF
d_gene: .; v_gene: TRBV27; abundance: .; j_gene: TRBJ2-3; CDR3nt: TGTGCCAGCAGTCCGGACGGCAGGCTGGCAGATACGCAGTATTTT; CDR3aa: CASSPDGRLADTQYF
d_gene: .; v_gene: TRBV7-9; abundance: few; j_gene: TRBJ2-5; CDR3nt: TGTGCCAGCAGCCCTGAGGGAGGCGAGTACCAAGAGACCCAGTACTTC; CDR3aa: CASSPEGGEYQETQYF
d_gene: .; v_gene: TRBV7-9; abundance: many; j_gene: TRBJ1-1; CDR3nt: TGTGCCAGCAGCCCAGACCGCATCAACACTGAAGCTTTCTTT; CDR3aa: CASSPDRINTEAFF
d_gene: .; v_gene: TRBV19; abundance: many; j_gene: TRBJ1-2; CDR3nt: TGTGCCAGTAGTATAGGACAGACTGGCTACACCTTC; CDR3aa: CASSIGQTGYTF
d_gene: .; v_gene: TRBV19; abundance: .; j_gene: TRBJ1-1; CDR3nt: TGTGCCAGTAGTATCGCGCTAGGGGGTGCGACTGGGACCGTCCCTGAAGCTTTCTTT; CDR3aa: CASSIALGGATGTVPEAFF
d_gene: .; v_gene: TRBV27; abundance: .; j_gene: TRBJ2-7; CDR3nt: TGTGCCAGCAGTTTATTCATCCCCCCCTACGAGCAGTACTTC; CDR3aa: CASSLFIPPYEQYF
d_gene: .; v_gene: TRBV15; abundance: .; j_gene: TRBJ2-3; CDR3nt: TGTGCCACCAGCAGCTCTACGGGGGGCACAGATACGCAGTATTTT; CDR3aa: CATSSSTGGTDTQYF
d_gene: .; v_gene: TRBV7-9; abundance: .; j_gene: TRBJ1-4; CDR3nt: TGTGCCAGCAGATTCGACAGACCGAATGAAAAACTGTTTTTT; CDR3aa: CASRFDRPNEKLFF
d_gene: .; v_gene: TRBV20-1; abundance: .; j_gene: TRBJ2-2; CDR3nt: TGCAGTGCTAGAACGGGGAACACCGGGGAGCTGTTTTTT; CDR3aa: CSARTGNTGELFF
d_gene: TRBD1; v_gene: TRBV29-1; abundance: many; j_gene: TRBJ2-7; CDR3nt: TGCAGCGCGAATGGACAGGGCCACGAGCAGTACTTC; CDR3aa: CSANGQGHEQYF
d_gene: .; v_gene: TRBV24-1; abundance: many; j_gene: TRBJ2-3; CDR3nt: TGTGCCACCAGTGATTTGGGAACGCAGTATTTT; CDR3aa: CATSDLGTQYF
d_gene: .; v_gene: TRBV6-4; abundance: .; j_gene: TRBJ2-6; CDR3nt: TGTGCCAGCAGTGAGTCGCCCCTCGACTCTGGGGCCAACGTCCTGACTTTC; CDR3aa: CASSESPLDSGANVLTF
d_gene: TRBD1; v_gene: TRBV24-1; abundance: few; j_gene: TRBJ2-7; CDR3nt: TGTGCCACCAGTGATTCGGGACAGCGTTACGAGCAGTACTTC; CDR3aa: CATSDSGQRYEQYF
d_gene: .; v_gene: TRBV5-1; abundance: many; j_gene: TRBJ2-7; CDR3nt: TGCGCCAGCAGCTTGGTTACTGGCAGGTGGTACGAGCAGTACTTC; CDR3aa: CASSLVTGRWYEQYF
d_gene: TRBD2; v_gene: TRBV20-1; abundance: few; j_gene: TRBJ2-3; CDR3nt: TGCAGTGCCAGATTACTAGCGGGGGACCTCACAGATACGCAGTATTTT; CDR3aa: CSARLLAGDLTDTQYF
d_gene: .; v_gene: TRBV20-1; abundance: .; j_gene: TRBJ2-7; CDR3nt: TGCAGTGCTAGAGGAAGCTACACCTACGAGCAGTACTTC; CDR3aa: CSARGSYTYEQYF
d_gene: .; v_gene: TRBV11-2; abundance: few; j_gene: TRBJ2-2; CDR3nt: TGTGCCAGCAGCTTAGATCGGCTAGAGAACACCGGGGAGCTGTTTTTT; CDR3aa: CASSLDRLENTGELFF
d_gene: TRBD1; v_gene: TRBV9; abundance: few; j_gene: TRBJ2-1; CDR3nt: TGTGCCAGCAGCCCTACAGGGGTCAGCTCCTACAATGAGCAGTTCTTC; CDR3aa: CASSPTGVSSYNEQFF
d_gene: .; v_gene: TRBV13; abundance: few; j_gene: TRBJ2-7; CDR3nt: TGTGCCAGCAGCTTAGCCACGAGCTCCTACGAGCAGTACTTC; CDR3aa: CASSLATSSYEQYF
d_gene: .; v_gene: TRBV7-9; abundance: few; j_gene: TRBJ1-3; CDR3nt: TGTGCCAGCAGCTTAGTTGCGGATTTTGGAAACACCATATATTTT; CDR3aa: CASSLVADFGNTIYF
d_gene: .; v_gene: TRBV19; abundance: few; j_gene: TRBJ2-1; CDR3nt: TGTGCCAGTAGTCATCGGCCGAGCTCCTACAATGAGCAGTTCTTC; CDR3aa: CASSHRPSSYNEQFF
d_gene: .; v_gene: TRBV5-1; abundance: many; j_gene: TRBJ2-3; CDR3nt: TGCGCCAGCCAGCGATCAGGGACAGATACGCAGTATTTT; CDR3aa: CASQRSGTDTQYF
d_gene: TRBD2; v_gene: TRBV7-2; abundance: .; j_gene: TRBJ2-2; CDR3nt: TGTGCCAGCAGCTCCGGACTAGCGGGAGCGGCCGGGGAGCTGTTTTTT; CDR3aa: CASSSGLAGAAGELFF
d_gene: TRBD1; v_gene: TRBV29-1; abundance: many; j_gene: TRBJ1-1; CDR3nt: TGCAGCGTCCCCGAACTAGAGACAGGGCCAGAAGCTTTCTTT; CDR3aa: CSVPELETGPEAFF
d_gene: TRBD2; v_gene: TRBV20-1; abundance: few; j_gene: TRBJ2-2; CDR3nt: TGCAGTGCTAGGAGGACTAGTCCCACCGGGGAGCTGTTTTTT; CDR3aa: CSARRTSPTGELFF
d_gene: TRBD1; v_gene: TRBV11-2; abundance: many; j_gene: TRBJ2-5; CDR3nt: TGTGCCAGCAGCTCCCCCAGGGGACAGGGGGCGGAGACCCAGTACTTC; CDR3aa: CASSSPRGQGAETQYF
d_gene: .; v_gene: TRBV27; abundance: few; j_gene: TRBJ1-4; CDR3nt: TGTGCCAGCAGTTTAAAGGGGCGGGAGAGGCAAGAAAAACTGTTTTTT; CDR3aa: CASSLKGRERQEKLFF
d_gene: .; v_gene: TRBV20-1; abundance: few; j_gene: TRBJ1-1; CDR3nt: TGCAGTGCTTCTCCCGAGAACAGGAACACTGAAGCTTTCTTT; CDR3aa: CSASPENRNTEAFF